This record covers a single T cell receptor beta chain. Alongside a J-beta primer mix, a sample-barcoded 5' primer served in a second PCR lasting roughly 7 to 11 cycles. With 12 random nucleotides, a template-switch adaptor tagged each individual cDNA molecule. TCRdb passed the 5' RACE reads through MiXCR, listing each CDR3 protein once. Among hundreds of thousands of distinct CDR3 sequences, approximately 53% were seen once, and the ten largest hold around 24%. The data stem from a study of blood T cells in healthy people across ages. Staff drew roughly 10 milliliters of peripheral blood from each donor. Researchers isolated at least 7 million PBMCs per sample. The CDR3 spans 16 residues. The germline V and J ends were trimmed by 5 bases and 0 bases, with 11 bases remaining between them.

The specimen was blood. The source of this sequence is a man aged 40-49 years in good health. The rearrangement joins TRBV12-3 or TRBV12-4 to TRBJ2-6; no firm D call. This chain's CDR3 is CASSAAVGSGANVLTF. As DNA, the CDR3 is TGTGCCAGCAGTGCCGCGGTGGGCTCTGGGGCCAACGTCCTGACTTTC.